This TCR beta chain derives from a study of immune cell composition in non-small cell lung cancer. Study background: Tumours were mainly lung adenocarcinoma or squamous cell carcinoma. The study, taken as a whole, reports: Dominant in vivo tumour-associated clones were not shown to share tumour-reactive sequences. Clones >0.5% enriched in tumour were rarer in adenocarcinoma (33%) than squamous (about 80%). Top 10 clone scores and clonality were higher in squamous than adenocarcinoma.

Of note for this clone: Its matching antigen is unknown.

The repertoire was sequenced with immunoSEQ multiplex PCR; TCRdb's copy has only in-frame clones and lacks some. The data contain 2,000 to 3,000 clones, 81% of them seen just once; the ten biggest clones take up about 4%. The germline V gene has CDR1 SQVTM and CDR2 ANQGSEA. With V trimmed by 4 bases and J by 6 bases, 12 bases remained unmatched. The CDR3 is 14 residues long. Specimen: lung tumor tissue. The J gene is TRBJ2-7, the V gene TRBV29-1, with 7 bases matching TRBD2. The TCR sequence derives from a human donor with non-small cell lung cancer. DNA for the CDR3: TGCAGCGTTGGCGCCGGGACTAATTCGGGCGAGCAGTACTTC. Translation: CSVGAGTNSGEQYF.